The clone carrying this T cell receptor (beta chain) was picked up one time. Its antigen remains unidentified. J gave up 3 bases and V 4 bases, and 10 bases lay outside the gene matches. The CDR3 is made up of 17 amino acids. In germline, CDR1 is SGHDT, CDR2 YYEEEE. Only in-frame clones appear in the TCRdb table, and some are missing; sequencing was by immunoSEQ multiplex PCR. The sample lists 8,500 to 11,000 clones, over 70% occurring once. The data stem from a study of OX40 agonist ivuxolimab in advanced cancers. Overall study findings and caveats: Those patients achieving a partial response at 0.1-3.0 mg/kg showed among the lowest clonal expansion. Also showing low normalized T-cell clonal expansion were some of the nonresponders.

The sequence was obtained from an adult with an advanced solid tumor such as melanoma, head and neck, liver or kidney cancer. This chain links TRBV5-6 with TRBJ2-6; 7 nucleotides align to TRBD1. The sample was CD4+ or CD8+ T cells sorted from blood, taken in a trial of the OX40 agonist ivuxolimab. CDR3 DNA sequence: TGTGCCAGCAGCCTTGGGGACAGCTTACATGGGGCCAACGTCCTGACTTTC. Amino acid sequence: CASSLGDSLHGANVLTF.